One sample yielded the 23 T cell receptor beta chains listed below, sequenced in a study of OX40 agonist ivuxolimab in advanced cancers. Clones were sequenced by immunoSEQ multiplex PCR, and TCRdb holds only the in-frame ones, with some missing. The table lists a few thousand clones, roughly 86% of them singletons. Specimen: CD4+ or CD8+ T cells sorted from blood, collected in a trial of the OX40 agonist ivuxolimab. The origin of the receptors is an adult with an advanced solid tumor such as melanoma, head and neck, liver or kidney cancer.

The V gene is TRBV28, the J gene TRBJ2-7; no reliable D call. The V gene lost 0 bases and the J gene lost 2 bases, with 8 bases spanning the gap. This CDR3 region has 14 residues. Germline CDR1 is MDHEN and CDR2 is SYDVKM. CDR3: CASSLWVATYEQYF. In DNA, the CDR3 is TGTGCCAGCAGTTTATGGGTTGCAACCTACGAGCAGTACTTC.

The chain couples TRBV28 to TRBJ1-1; the D gene is possibly TRBD1 (6 bases). CDR1 and CDR2 (germline): MDHEN, SYDVKM. V was trimmed by 8 bases and J by 8 bases, leaving 21 bases between them. The CDR3 length is 14 residues. CDR3 residues: CASQPLLGQGEAFF. Written as DNA, the CDR3 is TGTGCCAGCCAACCCTTACTCGGGCAGGGGGAAGCTTTCTTT.

This chain joins TRBV15 and TRBJ2-7, with a possible D match to TRBD1 (6 bases). V gave up 4 bases and J gave up 9 bases, with 22 bases separating them. Germline V gene sequence: CDR1 LNHNV, CDR2 YYDKDF (reference sequence). The CDR3 is made up of 15 amino acids. For the CDR3, the DNA is TGTGCCACCAGCACAGACCCGGGCCCCAGGGGTGTGCAGTACTTC. It yields the protein CATSTDPGPRGVQYF.

This chain uses TRBV6-5 with TRBJ2-5; D perhaps matches TRBD1 (6 bases). V gave up 8 bases and J gave up 2 bases, with 9 bases separating them. Germline V lookup: CDR1 MNHEY, CDR2 SVGAGI. This CDR3 spans 12 amino acids. As DNA, the CDR3 is TGTGCCAGCCAGGGGTGGCAAGAGACCCAGTACTTC. Amino acids: CASQGWQETQYF.

The chain has TRBV9 and TRBJ2-2; the D gene could be TRBD1 or TRBD2 (5 bases each). In germline, CDR1 is SGDLS, CDR2 YYNGEE. Trimming cost V 4 bases and J 2 bases, with 18 bases left between them. The CDR3 loop spans 17 amino acids. DNA for the CDR3: TGTGCCAGCAGCCCTGCTCCCGGGGCCATTAACACCGGGGAGCTGTTTTTT. Protein: CASSPAPGAINTGELFF.

The V call is TRBV7-8, the J call TRBJ2-5; TRBD2 matches 10 bases. J lost 0 bases, V lost 5 bases, and 6 bases had no gene match. Germline values: CDR1 SGHVS, CDR2 FQNEAQ. This CDR3 has 16 amino acids. CDR3 in amino acids: CASSQGLAVYQETQYF. The CDR3 DNA sequence: TGTGCCAGCAGCCAAGGACTAGCGGTTTACCAAGAGACCCAGTACTTC. The full variable domain, completed using reference TRBV7-8 and TRBJ2-5, is GAGVSQSPRYKVAKRGQDVALRCDPISGHVSLFWYQQALGQGPEFLTYFQNEAQLDKSGLPSDRFFAERPEGSVSTLKIQRTQQEDSAVYLCASSQGLAVYQETQYFGPGTRLLVL.

In this sample, this clone turned up once. The V and J genes are TRBV11-2 and TRBJ2-3; perhaps TRBD2 as D (5 bases). The CDR3 consists of 15 residues. V was shortened by 3 bases and J by 2 bases, with 12 bases between the two germline ends. Germline V gene data show CDR1 as SGHAT and CDR2 as FQNNGV. The CDR3 spells CASSFSGGFTDTQYF. For the CDR3, the DNA is TGTGCCAGCAGCTTCTCCGGAGGCTTCACAGATACGCAGTATTTT.

The genes are TRBV27 and TRBJ2-2, with 7 bases identical to TRBD2. The CDR3 has 16 amino acids. Germline CDR1 is MNHEY and CDR2 is SMNVEV (reference sequence). V trimming: 4 bases; J trimming: 4 bases; junction bases outside the gene matches: 9. The CDR3 region is CASSYTRTRSTGELFF. The CDR3 DNA reads TGTGCCAGCAGTTACACCCGGACTAGGTCCACCGGGGAGCTGTTTTTT.

The J gene is TRBJ2-1, the V gene TRBV27; unclear D gene. V lost 4 bases and J 6 bases, leaving 10 bases between the germline ends. The V gene's germline CDR1 is MNHEY and CDR2 SMNVEV (reference sequence). The CDR3 extends over 13 amino acids. CDR3 in amino acids: CASSSPLSNEQFF. The CDR3, as DNA: TGTGCCAGCAGTTCCCCCCTAAGCAATGAGCAGTTCTTC.

The chain carries TRBV5-6 and TRBJ2-5, with TRBD2 matching 8 bases. The CDR3 runs 15 residues. Germline CDR1 is SGHDT and CDR2 is YYEEEE. V gave up 6 bases and J gave up 2 bases; unmatched junction bases: 9. CDR3 loop: CASITSSGGQETQYF. CDR3 nucleotide sequence: TGTGCCAGCATCACCTCTTCGGGGGGGCAAGAGACCCAGTACTTC.

The V and J genes are TRBV6-6 and TRBJ2-7; no reliable D call. Looked up from germline, CDR1 is MNHNY and CDR2 is SVGAGI (reference sequence). The CDR3 is 13 amino acids. Trimming left V 7 bases short and J 2 bases short, with 12 bases between. The CDR3 bases are TGTGCCAGCAAGACAAGCCCGCCCTACGAGCAGTACTTC. Its translation is CASKTSPPYEQYF.

The rearrangement joins TRBV7-9 to TRBJ1-1; no clear D. Trimming cost V 3 bases and J 4 bases, with 0 bases left between them. Germline V lookup: CDR1 SEHNR, CDR2 FQNEAQ (reference sequence). CDR3 length: 10 residues. CDR3 sequence reads: CASSFTEAFF. The CDR3 region has the DNA TGTGCCAGCAGCTTCACTGAAGCTTTCTTT.

The rearrangement links TRBV13 to TRBJ2-7; a weak D match, TRBD2 (6 bases). Germline CDR1 and CDR2: PRHDT and FYEKMQ (reference sequence). V shed 2 bases and J shed 7 bases, with 12 bases lying between them. The CDR3 length is 13 residues. The CDR3 loop is CASSLRGAGEQYF. In DNA, the CDR3 is TGTGCCAGCAGCTTACGGGGTGCGGGGGAGCAGTACTTC.

The chain couples TRBV5-3 to TRBJ2-5, with 10 bases aligning to TRBD1. TRBV5-3 is an open reading frame whose function is uncertain. There are 16 residues in the CDR3. J gave up 2 bases and V 4 bases, and 8 bases lay outside the gene matches. This CDR3 is CARSPGQGSDQETQYF. The CDR3 bases are TGTGCCAGAAGCCCGGGACAGGGGAGTGATCAAGAGACCCAGTACTTC.

The chain combines TRBV19 with TRBJ1-2; no clear D gene. CDR1 is LNHDA and CDR2 is SQIVND in the germline V gene (reference sequence). CDR3 length equals 16 residues. V lost 5 bases and J lost 8, with 24 bases in between. This CDR3 reads CASSPSVGRSPWGYTF. In DNA form, the CDR3 reads TGTGCCAGTAGTCCAAGTGTGGGTCGGAGCCCCTGGGGCTACACCTTC.

V is TRBV4-1 and J is TRBJ2-7; TRBD1 matches at 7 bases. V gave up 3 bases and J gave up 2 bases; unmatched junction bases: 4. The CDR3 is made up of 14 amino acids. CDR1 and CDR2 (germline): MGHRA, YSYEKL. CDR3 in amino acids: CASSQGDSTYEQYF. The CDR3 nucleotides are TGCGCCAGCAGCCAGGGGGACAGTACCTACGAGCAGTACTTC.

The rearrangement links TRBV27 to TRBJ1-1; no clear D gene. Per the germline V gene, CDR1 is MNHEY and CDR2 is SMNVEV (reference sequence). The V and J ends lost 2 bases and 1 base respectively, with 8 bases between them. The CDR3 spans 14 residues. The CDR3 region has the DNA TGTGCCAGCAGTTTAGTGGGGTGGAACACTGAAGCTTTCTTT. It is translated as CASSLVGWNTEAFF.

The V call is TRBV10-2, the J call TRBJ1-2; D not certain. The V gene lost 4 bases and the J gene lost 2 bases, with 8 bases spanning the gap. Germline lookup yields CDR1 WSHSY and CDR2 SAAADI. The CDR3 runs 13 residues. DNA for the CDR3: TGCGCCAGCAGTGCCTCGGGGAACTATGGCTACACCTTC. Amino acids: CASSASGNYGYTF.

J is TRBJ1-3 and V is TRBV4-2; 8 nucleotides line up with TRBD1. CDR3 size: 16 residues. The V segment lost 3 bases and the J segment 3 bases; nucleotides outside the gene matches: 7. CDR1 is LGHNA and CDR2 is YNFKEQ in the germline V gene. DNA for the CDR3: TGTGCCAGCAGCCACTTACAGGGGGAGAGTGGAAACACCATATATTTT. The encoded protein is CASSHLQGESGNTIYF.

The chain uses TRBV13 and TRBJ2-3; 12 bases line up with TRBD2. After removal of 5 bases from V and 2 bases from J, the junction contained 5 bases not matched to a gene. CDR3 size: 16 residues. Germline CDR1 PRHDT, CDR2 FYEKMQ (reference sequence). CDR3 DNA sequence: TGTGCCAGCAGCATCGGACTAGCGGGGAACACAGATACGCAGTATTTT. Translating gives CASSIGLAGNTDTQYF.

On this clone: The junction differs from germline at one of its ends, possibly a read error. The chain uses TRBV7-7 and TRBJ2-3, with D uncertain. CDR3 length: 13 residues. Germline loops: CDR1 SSHAT, CDR2 FNYEAQ (reference sequence). The CDR3 nucleotides read TGTGCTAGCAGCTTTATGGCCACAGATACGCAGTATTTT. Translating gives CASSFMATDTQYF. Full variable domain (remainder filled in from reference TRBV7-7 and TRBJ2-3): GAGVSQSPRYKVTKRGQDVTLRCDPISSHATLYWYQQALGQGPEFLTYFNYEAQPDKSGLPSDRFSAERPEGSISTLTIQRTEQRDSAMYRCASSFMATDTQYFGPGTRLTVL.

The V call is TRBV5-6, the J call TRBJ1-4, with D perhaps matching TRBD1 (5 bases). CDR3 length equals 14 residues. With 1 base removed from V and 7 bases from J, the gap between germline ends came to 11 bases. Germline loops: CDR1 SGHDT, CDR2 YYEEEE. The CDR3 sequence is CASSLPVGGEKLFF. The CDR3 DNA follows: TGTGCCAGCAGCTTGCCAGTGGGGGGTGAAAAACTGTTTTTT.

The chain joins TRBV4-2 to TRBJ2-2; 11 bases are shared with TRBD2. This CDR3 region has 18 residues. Looked up from germline, CDR1 is LGHNA and CDR2 is YNFKEQ. The ends lost 0 bases at V and 4 bases at J; junction bases unmatched: 7. The CDR3 protein is CASSQEGLAVAGTGELFF. In DNA form, the CDR3 reads TGTGCCAGCAGCCAAGAGGGACTAGCGGTCGCAGGCACCGGGGAGCTGTTTTTT.